This T cell receptor beta chain was obtained from a study of CD8 T cells in Susac syndrome. An amount of RNA that ranged from roughly 0.45 to 1 ug was reverse transcribed with random hexamers. Amplification of TCR beta CDR3 used immunoSEQ multiplex PCR across 54 Vbeta and 13 Jbeta. TCRdb recomputed calls from the immunoSEQ multiplex PCR reads with MiXCR, one row per CDR3 protein. The profile shows approximately 230,000 distinct CDR3 sequences, about 93% of them singletons. V lost 2 bases, J lost 1 base, and 12 bases lay in between. CDR1 SSHAT and CDR2 FNYEAQ come from the germline V gene (reference sequence). This CDR3 has 15 residues.

Sample: CD4+ T cells from PBMCs. The receptor comes from a human donor with multiple sclerosis. This chain connects TRBV7-7 to TRBJ2-7, with D maybe TRBD1 (6 bases). The CDR3 coding sequence is TGTGCCAGCAGCTTATCATCGGGACAATCCTACGAGCAGTACTTC. Amino acid sequence: CASSLSSGQSYEQYF.